The 22 T cell receptor beta chains presented below share a single source sample, sequenced in a study of PD-1 blockade in classical Hodgkin lymphoma (dated by TCRdb to about 2020). What this sample's time point label stands for: cycle 4 day 1 (C4D1), after more than 5 weeks of nivolumab. Relapse after autologous stem cell transplantation had occurred in all trial patients, and cohorts A, B and C were distinguished by prior brentuximab vedotin exposure. A Miltenyi CD4+ T cell isolation kit was used for magnetic negative selection to purify CD4+ T cells from thawed PBMCs. The library was made by the immunoSEQ multiplex PCR assay. The source is immuneACCESS, and TCRdb retained only in-frame sequences with V and J called. Part of the clones is not carried over; for the studies checked, unresolved V genes explain less than half of this, and the remainder is unexplained. This sample is represented by some 17,000 clones; around 74% of them were singletons. Approximately 2.2% of the sample lies in the top ten.

This specimen was CD4+ T cells from blood, taken before the fourth cycle of nivolumab. The receptors were sampled from a human donor with classical Hodgkin lymphoma.

V gene TRBV10-2 combines with J gene TRBJ2-1, with 7 bases identical to TRBD2. The J segment lost 9 bases and the V segment lost 7 bases, leaving 6 bases of the junction unmatched. Germline V gives CDR1 WSHSY, CDR2 SAAADI. This CDR3 region has 12 residues. The CDR3 spells CASTGLGLEQFF. CDR3 coding DNA: TGCGCCAGCACTGGACTAGGGCTTGAGCAGTTCTTC.

The chain is built from TRBV5-1 and TRBJ2-7; D might be TRBD1 (6 bases). This CDR3 is 13 amino acids long. The germline CDR1 and CDR2 sequences are SGHRS and YFSETQ. V was pared by 4 bases and J by 4 bases, with 12 bases between. The DNA of the CDR3 is TGCGCCAGCAGCCTGGACAGCGGATACGAGCAGTACGTC. It codes for CASSLDSGYEQYV.

The V gene is TRBV5-6, the J gene TRBJ1-3, with a possible D match to TRBD1 (5 bases). V was pared by 2 bases and J by 0 bases, with 12 bases between. Germline CDR1 and CDR2: SGHDT and YYEEEE. The CDR3 runs 16 residues. CDR3: CASSFGAQDSGNTIYF. In DNA form, the CDR3 reads TGTGCCAGCAGCTTTGGGGCCCAGGACTCTGGAAACACCATATATTTT.

Turning to this clone: The same CDR3 arises from other DNA sequences in this sample as well. This sequence joins TRBV10-2 and TRBJ1-1, with TRBD1 identical over 8 bases. The CDR3 runs 13 residues. CDR1 is WSHSY and CDR2 is SAAADI in the germline V gene. The trim removed 4 bases at V and 3 bases at J, leaving 1 base unmatched. The CDR3: CASSADRDTEAFF. As DNA, the CDR3 is TGCGCCAGCAGTGCGGACAGGGACACTGAAGCTTTCTTT.

This rearrangement joins TRBV5-1 to TRBJ2-5; 7 bases fit TRBD1. The end of the DNA fits TRBJ2-7 better, so the J call may be wrong. The CDR3 length is 16 residues. Germline CDR1 and CDR2: SGHRS and YFSETQ. The DNA of the CDR3 is TGCGCCAGCAGCCTAGGGACAGCCGACATAGCCTACGAGCAGTACTTC. This sequence encodes CASSLGTADIAYEQYF.

V gene TRBV15 combines with J gene TRBJ2-7; 7 positions match TRBD2. CDR1 and CDR2 from the germline V gene are LNHNV and YYDKDF (reference sequence). The ends lost 0 bases at V and 5 bases at J; junction bases unmatched: 13. The length of the CDR3 is 17 residues. In DNA form, the CDR3 reads TGTGCCACCAGCAGAGATTTACCTGGGGGAGGGAAGCACGAGCAGTACTTC. Residues: CATSRDLPGGGKHEQYF.

The rearrangement uses TRBV2 and TRBJ2-7, with 8 bases that match TRBD2. Germline V CDR1 and CDR2: SNHLY, FYNNEI. The CDR3 length is 13 residues. V shed 8 bases, J shed 5 bases, and the junction held 8 bases outside the gene matches. The CDR3 nucleotides are TGTGCCAGCGCGGGACTAGTAGCAGACGAGCAGTACGTC. It codes for CASAGLVADEQYV.

CDR3 region: CASIGGTPSGNTIYF. CDR3 DNA: TGTGCCAGTATAGGGGGGACCCCCTCTGGAAACACCATATATTTT. The V and J genes are TRBV19 and TRBJ1-3, with a possible D match to TRBD1 (6 bases). The CDR3 has 15 residues. The germline V gene encodes CDR1 LNHDA and CDR2 SQIVND (reference sequence). V was trimmed by 7 bases and J by 0 bases, leaving 13 bases between them.

V is TRBV2 and J is TRBJ2-1, with D hard to call. The ends were cut back, 5 bases at V and 10 bases at J, with 15 bases in the middle. Per the germline V gene, CDR1 is SNHLY and CDR2 is FYNNEI. This CDR3 contains 13 residues. CDR3: CASSTGSSWEQFF. DNA of the CDR3: TGTGCCAGCAGTACCGGGTCCAGTTGGGAGCAGTTCTTC.

The chain employs TRBV29-1 and TRBJ1-2; D might be TRBD1 (5 bases). V lost 0 bases and J lost 8, with 19 bases in between. CDR3 size: 15 residues. The V gene's germline CDR1 is SQVTM and CDR2 ANQGSEA. The CDR3 reads CSVEEGAGFARGYTF. The CDR3 DNA reads TGCAGCGTTGAAGAAGGGGCAGGGTTTGCGCGAGGCTACACCTTC.

This chain uses TRBV9 with TRBJ1-3, with a weak D call TRBD1 (5 bases). Trimming took 0 bases from V and 4 from J, leaving 8 bases between them. The germline CDR1 and CDR2 sequences are SGDLS and YYNGEE. This CDR3 is 14 amino acids long. For the CDR3, the DNA is TGTGCCAGCAGCGTAGGGGGGTACGGAAACACCATATATTTT. Translated, it gives CASSVGGYGNTIYF.

This chain connects TRBV25-1 to TRBJ2-7; TRBD2 matches 8 bases. V shed 1 base, J shed 4 bases, and the junction held 6 bases outside the gene matches. Germline V gives CDR1 MGHDK, CDR2 SYGVNS. The CDR3 sequence is 15 residues long. The CDR3 loop is CASSECSGRIYEQYF. The CDR3 coding sequence is TGTGCCAGCAGTGAATGCAGCGGGAGAATTTACGAGCAGTACTTC.

The chain has TRBV19 and TRBJ1-3, with D perhaps TRBD1 (5 bases). The germline V gene has CDR1 LNHDA and CDR2 SQIVND (reference sequence). The CDR3 runs 17 residues. With 3 bases removed from V and 0 bases from J, the gap between germline ends came to 15 bases. The CDR3 spells CASSIRRDVLSGNTIYF. The CDR3 nucleotides read TGTGCCAGTAGTATTAGAAGGGACGTCCTCTCTGGAAACACCATATATTTT. The full variable domain, rest sourced from reference TRBV19 and TRBJ1-3, is DGGITQSPKYLFRKEGQNVTLSCEQNLNHDAMYWYRQDPGQGLRLIYYSQIVNDFQKGDIAEGYSVSREKKESFPLTVTSAQKNPTAFYLCASSIRRDVLSGNTIYFGEGSWLTVV.

This clone was recorded a few times. The V gene is TRBV19, the J gene TRBJ2-2, with 7 bases lining up with TRBD1. This CDR3 has 17 residues. The trim removed 7 bases at V and 1 base at J, leaving 12 bases unmatched. Germline V gene lookup returns CDR1 LNHDA and CDR2 SQIVND (reference sequence). The CDR3 DNA follows: TGTGCCAGTACCCCGACAGGGTTTTGGGGGAACACCGGGGAGCTGTTTTTT. Translating it yields CASTPTGFWGNTGELFF. Combining the CDR3 with reference TRBV19 and TRBJ2-2 gives the whole variable domain DGGITQSPKYLFRKEGQNVTLSCEQNLNHDAMYWYRQDPGQGLRLIYYSQIVNDFQKGDIAEGYSVSREKKESFPLTVTSAQKNPTAFYLCASTPTGFWGNTGELFFGEGSRLTVL.

In its sample, this clone was seen once. The rearrangement uses TRBV2 and TRBJ2-2; tentatively, D is TRBD1 or TRBD2 (5 bases each). The V end lost 5 bases, the J end lost 2 bases, and 12 bases lay between the germline ends. The CDR3 sequence is 15 residues long. From germline, CDR1 is SNHLY and CDR2 FYNNEI. In nucleotides, the CDR3 is TGTGCCAGCAGTTTAAAGGGACGAAACACCGGGGAGCTGTTTTTT. This encodes CASSLKGRNTGELFF. Together with reference TRBV2 and TRBJ2-2, the CDR3 gives the full variable domain: EPEVTQTPSHQVTQMGQEVILRCVPISNHLYFYWYRQILGQKVEFLVSFYNNEISEKSEIFDDQFSVERPDGSNFTLKIRSTKLEDSAMYFCASSLKGRNTGELFFGEGSRLTVL.

The chain's CDR3 is CASSVSGGREWQYF. In DNA form, the CDR3 reads TGTGCCAGCAGCGTTAGTGGCGGGAGGGAGTGGCAGTATTTT. The chain joins TRBV7-2 to TRBJ2-3; 9 positions match TRBD2. The V segment lost 5 bases and the J segment 11 bases; nucleotides outside the gene matches: 11. The V gene's germline CDR1 is SGHTA and CDR2 FQGNSA. The length of the CDR3 is 14 residues.

The sample holds one count of this clone. The chain has TRBV10-1 and TRBJ2-1; D is unclear. The CDR3 totals 13 residues. Looked up from germline, CDR1 is WNHNN and CDR2 is SYGVQD (reference sequence). Trimming pared 2 bases from V and 9 bases from J, leaving 11 bases between. CDR3 nucleotides: TGCGCCAGCAGTGAGAAAGGGCGTGTTGAGCAGTTCTTC. Its translation: CASSEKGRVEQFF.

The chain links TRBV12-5 to TRBJ1-5, with D possibly being TRBD1 (5 bases). V shed 2 bases and J shed 0 bases, with 8 bases lying between them. Germline V gene lookup returns CDR1 LGHNT and CDR2 FRNRAP. This CDR3 has 15 residues. The CDR3, as DNA: TGTGCTAGTGGTTTGCTGGGGGTTAGCAATCAGCCCCAGCATTTT. Translating it yields CASGLLGVSNQPQHF.

This clone has more than one count but fewer than ten. The V and J genes are TRBV19 and TRBJ1-5; unclear D gene. The germline V gene encodes CDR1 LNHDA and CDR2 SQIVND (reference sequence). The CDR3 is 13 residues long. Trimming cost V 6 bases and J 5 bases, with 11 bases left between them. CDR3 sequence reads: CASRSPGHQPQHF. The CDR3 DNA follows: TGTGCCAGTAGGTCTCCAGGCCATCAGCCCCAGCATTTT.

The rearrangement uses TRBV6-5 and TRBJ1-6; possibly TRBD1 for D (6 bases). The CDR3 is 15 residues long. Germline V gene lookup returns CDR1 MNHEY and CDR2 SVGAGI. V dropped 2 bases and J dropped 6 bases, with 11 bases sitting between them. The CDR3 loop is CASSYETGSNSPLHF. CDR3 bases: TGTGCCAGCAGTTACGAAACAGGGAGTAATTCACCCCTCCACTTT.

The table lists this clone with a few counts. The chain recombines TRBV5-5 with TRBJ1-6; D gene unclear. Germline CDR1 SGHKS, CDR2 YYEKEE (reference sequence). CDR3 size: 13 residues. Trimming took 4 bases from V and 10 from J, leaving 12 bases between them. The CDR3 reads CASSTPPSSPLHF. In nucleotides, the CDR3 is TGTGCCAGCAGCACGCCCCCGAGCTCACCCCTCCACTTT.

This rearrangement joins TRBV19 to TRBJ1-4; D unresolved. Germline V gene sequence: CDR1 LNHDA, CDR2 SQIVND (reference sequence). The CDR3 length is 15 residues. V was clipped by 3 bases and J by 0 bases, with 8 bases between them. Here the CDR3 DNA reads TGTGCCAGTAGTATCGGCGGGTCAACTAATGAAAAACTGTTTTTT. This gives the protein CASSIGGSTNEKLFF.